The clone carrying this TCR beta chain was seen just once. Antigen: not known. The record originates from a study of human T cells and chemical hapten exposure. About the study: Sensitization used 2% DPC on approximately 2 cm by approximately 2 cm upper inner arm skin. Variation in per-sample TCR yields came mainly from small pooled library volume differences.

TCRdb itself ran the RACE reads through MiXCR, one entry per CDR3 protein. The table includes fewer than 300,000 distinct CDR3 sequences, just under 8% detected once. This sample's time point: pre-sensitization, week 0. Treatment denoted: therapeutic diphenylcyclopropenone sensitization with weekly scalp DPC. From germline, CDR1 is SNHLY and CDR2 FYNNEI. V was trimmed by 6 bases and J by 0 bases, leaving 8 bases between them. This CDR3 has 14 residues. General study points: Sensitizing to DPC left TCRs with a frequency above 1 in 1000 unaltered.

This TCR was sampled from a man younger than 35 with alopecia areata. Some clones in this sample may be carry-over from other donors' samples. The genes are TRBV2 and TRBJ2-2; D is uncertain. The source material was whole blood, sampled in connection with sensitization to the hapten diphenylcyclopropenone (DPC). The CDR3 loop is CASRGRTNTGELFF. The DNA of the CDR3 is TGTGCCAGCAGAGGACGAACGAACACCGGGGAGCTGTTTTTT.